The present T cell receptor (beta chain) was sequenced within a study of shared clonotypes between healthy human individuals. Only in-frame clones appear in the TCRdb table, and some are missing; sequencing was by immunoSEQ multiplex PCR. This sample carries millions of clones, around nine tenths of them seen once, and the ten largest clones take over 0.12%. Looked up from germline, CDR1 is SGDLS and CDR2 is YYNGEE. V lost 0 bases and J lost 4; bases outside the gene matches: 5. The CDR3 runs to 15 residues. The TCR was taken from a man younger than 35 in good health. This sequence joins TRBV9 and TRBJ2-3, with 7 bases identical to TRBD2. Sample: naive CD4+ T cells sorted from blood. Stated subset: CD45RA+ positively selected. CDR3 sequence: CASSVDGGRSDTQYF. The CDR3, as DNA: TGTGCCAGCAGCGTAGACGGGGGGAGGTCAGATACGCAGTATTTT.